Presented here are 5 T cell receptor beta chains from one specimen sequenced in a study of blood T cell repertoires in COVID-19. Assay: immunoSEQ multiplex PCR; the TCRdb copy retains only in-frame clones and omits some. The table lists tens of thousands of clones, about 83% of them singletons. Sequencing input: peripheral blood. Source of these receptors: a man aged 35 to 55 with acute or convalescent COVID-19.

The chain employs TRBV19 and TRBJ1-6; 8 bases are shared with TRBD1. The CDR3 runs to 13 residues. The V segment lost 8 bases and the J segment 5 bases; nucleotides outside the gene matches: 2. Germline CDR1 LNHDA, CDR2 SQIVND (reference sequence). CDR3 nucleotide sequence: TGTGCCAGTGGGGACAGGAATAATTCACCCCTCCACTTT. Translated, it gives CASGDRNNSPLHF.

The rearrangement uses TRBV6-2 or TRBV6-3 and TRBJ1-2; TRBD1 is a possible D gene (5 bases). The germline V and J ends were trimmed by 0 bases and 6 bases, with 17 bases remaining between them. CDR3 length: 16 residues. Germline CDR1 MNHEY, CDR2 SVGEGT. The CDR3 DNA sequence: TGTGCCAGCAGTTACTCCATCGGCAGGGAAAAGGATGGCTACACCTTC. Its translation is CASSYSIGREKDGYTF.

This chain links TRBV7-9 with TRBJ1-2; 7 positions match TRBD1. After removal of 3 bases from V and 4 bases from J, the junction contained 8 bases not matched to a gene. The CDR3 has 15 amino acids. The V gene's germline CDR1 is SEHNR and CDR2 FQNEAQ (reference sequence). CDR3 amino acids: CASSFDREGGYGYTF. As DNA, the CDR3 is TGTGCCAGCAGCTTCGACAGGGAAGGAGGCTATGGCTACACCTTC.

The chain has TRBV18 and TRBJ2-3; no clear D gene. The CDR3 consists of 13 residues. V was shortened by 3 bases and J by 0 bases, with 4 bases between the two germline ends. Germline loops: CDR1 KGHSH, CDR2 LQKENI. This CDR3 reads CASSPPSTDTQYF. CDR3 coding DNA: TGTGCCAGCTCACCCCCAAGCACAGATACGCAGTATTTT. The complete variable domain, with remaining parts taken from reference TRBV18 and TRBJ2-3, reads NAGVMQNPRHLVRRRGQEARLRCSPMKGHSHVYWYRQLPEEGLKFMVYLQKENIIDESGMPKERFSAEFPKEGPSILRIQQVVRGDSAAYFCASSPPSTDTQYFGPGTRLTVL.

V gene TRBV19 combines with J gene TRBJ2-5; 10 bases map to TRBD1. Germline V gives CDR1 LNHDA, CDR2 SQIVND (reference sequence). J lost 6 bases, V lost 6 bases, and 7 bases had no gene match. CDR3 length: 14 amino acids. CDR3 in amino acids: CASSAGQGLKTQYF. Written as DNA, the CDR3 is TGTGCCAGTAGCGCGGGACAGGGGTTAAAGACCCAGTACTTC.